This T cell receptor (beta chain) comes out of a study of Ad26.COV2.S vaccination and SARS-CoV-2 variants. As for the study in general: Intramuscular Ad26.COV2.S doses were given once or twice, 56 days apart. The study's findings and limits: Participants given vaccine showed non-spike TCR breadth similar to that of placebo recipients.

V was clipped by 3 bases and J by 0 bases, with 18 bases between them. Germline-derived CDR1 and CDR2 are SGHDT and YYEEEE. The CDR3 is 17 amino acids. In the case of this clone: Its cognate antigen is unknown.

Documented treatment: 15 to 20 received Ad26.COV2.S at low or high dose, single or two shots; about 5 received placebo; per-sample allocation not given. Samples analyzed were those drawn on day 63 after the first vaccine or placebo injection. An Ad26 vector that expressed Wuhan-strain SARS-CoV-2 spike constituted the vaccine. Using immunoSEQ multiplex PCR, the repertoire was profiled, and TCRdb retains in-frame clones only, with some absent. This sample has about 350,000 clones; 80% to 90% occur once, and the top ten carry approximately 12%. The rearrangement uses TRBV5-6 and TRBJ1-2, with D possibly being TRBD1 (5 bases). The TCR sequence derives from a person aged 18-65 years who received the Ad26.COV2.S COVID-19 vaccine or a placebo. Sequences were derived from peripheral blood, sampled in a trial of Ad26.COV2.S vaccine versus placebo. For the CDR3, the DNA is TGTGCCAGCAGCTCAATCGGCAGGGCAGATTCTAACTATGGCTACACCTTC. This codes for CASSSIGRADSNYGYTF. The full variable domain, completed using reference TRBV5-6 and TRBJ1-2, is DAGVTQSPTHLIKTRGQQVTLRCSPKSGHDTVSWYQQALGQGPQFIFQYYEEEERQRGNFPDRFSGHQFPNYSSELNVNALLLGDSALYLCASSSIGRADSNYGYTFGSGTRLTVV.